This record looks at one T cell receptor (beta chain) sequence and its context. This clonotype was seen a few times. Its antigen remains undetermined. No qualities accompany the bases; no much larger clone lies one base away. This entry belongs to a study of T-cell memory formation after mild COVID-19 (TCRdb year 2021). At the level of the whole study: Most TCR sequence clusters were specific to one of the two donors. In a couple of donors, T-cell clones that expanded and contracted after mild COVID-19 were followed by sequencing TCRalpha and TCRbeta repertoires longitudinally. The cohort comprised two young, previously healthy adult volunteers, one female and one male.

Paper-wide results and their limitations: Clones contracting from day 15 to 85 had balanced CD4/CD8 phenotypes, while a second wave expanding from day 15 to 37 was biased towards CD4+. Contracting CD4+ clones were found mainly in CM and EM memory subsets, while CD8+ clones were enriched in EMRA. Some responding clones were detected in pre-infection memory, which suggested that pre-existing cross-reactive memory T cells had joined the SARS-CoV-2 response. Only two mild cases were covered in the study, and larger cohorts including severe cases with pre-infection samples were considered necessary. Whether the second-wave clones peaking on day 37 were SARS-CoV-2 specific was not confirmed.

TCRdb records Illumina NovaSeq 6000 as the sequencer. Using 5'RACE with constant-segment primers, TCRalpha and TCRbeta cDNA libraries were constructed, with sample barcodes and unique molecular identifiers added in the process. Trizol reagent was used to extract RNA from every sample. Library amplification was performed in two PCR steps, and a second sample barcode and Illumina TruSeq adapters were introduced in the second step. Libraries were sequenced on an Illumina NovaSeq with 2 x 150 bp paired-end reads. The study's processing was this. With migec v1.2.7, reads were demultiplexed and then collapsed into UMI-guided consensus sequences. Using mixcr v2.1.11, UMI consensuses were aligned to TRA and TRB V and J templates and then assembled into clonotypes. Expanded or contracted clonotypes were those called significant by both edgeR and NoisET, with noise models trained on biological replicates. edgeR calls used a false discovery rate-adjusted p below 0.01 and a log2 fold-change threshold of 1. As an exploratory analysis of dynamics, max-normalized trajectories of the 1000 most abundant clonotypes were examined with PCA combined with hierarchical clustering. Separately sequenced CD4+ and CD8+ repertoires were used to assign a CD4 or CD8 phenotype to each responding clone. TCRdb trimmed public reads at Q25 via fastp, called clones via MiXCR and kept in-frame beta chains. Each record represents a unique CDR3 protein, reported with the most common genes and DNA among its rows. TCRdb's processing, not the authors', yielded these V and J calls. The sample includes 500,000 to 550,000 distinct CDR3 sequences, with roughly 20% observed a single time. Roughly an eighth of the sample is in the top ten clones.

Ficoll-Paque density gradient centrifugation was the method used to isolate PBMCs. CDR1 SGHRS and CDR2 YFSETQ were looked up in the germline V gene. Measured from the cysteine to the phenylalanine, the CDR3 is 15 residues long. Only CDR3 DNA remains: 45 bases, in frame from the first base. V is pruned by 7 bases and J by 2 bases, leaving 4 bases of the junction without a gene match. The clonotype comes from an adult woman who had mild COVID-19 (a few samples of this study predate the infection). The sample titles of this study are shuffled in the database, so cell type and time point are left out; the donor was told from shared clones. Recombination linked TRBV5-1 to TRBJ2-6; 9 bases in the junction line up with TRBD1. Sequences were obtained from PBMCs or a T cell subset sorted from them (not recorded which). Read as DNA, the sequence is TGCGCCAGCGGGACAGGGACTACTGGGGCCAACGTCCTGACTTTC. Its protein product is CASGTGTTGANVLTF.